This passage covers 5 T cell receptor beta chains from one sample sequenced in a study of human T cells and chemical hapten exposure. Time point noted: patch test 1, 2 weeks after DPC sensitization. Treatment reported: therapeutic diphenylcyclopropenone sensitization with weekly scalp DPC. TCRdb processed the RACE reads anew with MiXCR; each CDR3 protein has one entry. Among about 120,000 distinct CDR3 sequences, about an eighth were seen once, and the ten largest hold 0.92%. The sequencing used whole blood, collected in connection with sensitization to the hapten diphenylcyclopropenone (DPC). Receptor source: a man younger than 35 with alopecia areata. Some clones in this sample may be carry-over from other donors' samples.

CDR3 nucleotide sequence: TGTGCCAGCAGCTCGTTGCTTAGGGAGGACGAGCAGTACTTC. Residues: CASSSLLREDEQYF. The rearrangement links TRBV11-1 to TRBJ2-7; perhaps TRBD2 as D (6 bases). The CDR3 is made up of 14 amino acids. Germline V gene data show CDR1 as SGHAT and CDR2 as FQDESV (reference sequence). Trimming pared 4 bases from V and 5 bases from J, leaving 15 bases between.

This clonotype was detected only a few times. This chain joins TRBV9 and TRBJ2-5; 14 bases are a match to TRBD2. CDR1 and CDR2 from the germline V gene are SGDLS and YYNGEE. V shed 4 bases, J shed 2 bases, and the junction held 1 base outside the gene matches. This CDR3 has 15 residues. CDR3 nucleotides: TGTGCCAGCAGCCGACTAGCGGGGGGGCAAGAGACCCAGTACTTC. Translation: CASSRLAGGQETQYF.

The CDR3 DNA is TGTGCCAGCAGCCTTGACCCGTCAGGGAGAAACATTCAGTACTTC. Amino acid sequence: CASSLDPSGRNIQYF. This rearrangement joins TRBV3-1 to TRBJ2-4; D is tentatively TRBD1 or TRBD2 (5 bases each). CDR1 and CDR2 from the germline V gene are LGHDT and YNNKEL (reference sequence). V lost 4 bases and J 6 bases, leaving 16 bases between the germline ends. The CDR3 runs to 15 residues.

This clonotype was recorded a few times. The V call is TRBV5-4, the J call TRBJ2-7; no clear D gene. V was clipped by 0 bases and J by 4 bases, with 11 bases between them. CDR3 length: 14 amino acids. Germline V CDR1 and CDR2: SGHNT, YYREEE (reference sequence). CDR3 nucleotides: TGTGCCAGCAGCTTGGATGCCGGTACATACGAGCAGTACTTC. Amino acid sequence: CASSLDAGTYEQYF. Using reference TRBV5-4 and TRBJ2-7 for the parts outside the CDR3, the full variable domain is ETGVTQSPTHLIKTRGQQVTLRCSSQSGHNTVSWYQQALGQGPQFIFQYYREEENGRGNFPPRFSGLQFPNYSSELNVNALELDDSALYLCASSLDAGTYEQYFGPGTRLTVT.

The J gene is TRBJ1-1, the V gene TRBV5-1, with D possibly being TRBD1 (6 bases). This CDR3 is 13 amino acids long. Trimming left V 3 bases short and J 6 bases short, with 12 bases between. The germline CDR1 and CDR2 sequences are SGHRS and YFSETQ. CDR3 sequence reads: CASSSMWGPEAFF. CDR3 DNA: TGCGCCAGCAGCTCTATGTGGGGGCCTGAAGCTTTCTTT.